Below, 18 T cell receptor beta chains from the same sample are listed, as sequenced in a study of shared T cell receptors in the human thymus. Assay: immunoSEQ multiplex PCR; the TCRdb copy retains only in-frame clones and omits some. The sample includes some 760,000 clones, approximately 85% of them seen just once. In addition, the sample was reused for a study of human thymus T cells.

The sequenced sample was thymocytes. These receptor sequences come from a girl less than two years old with a congenital heart defect.

This sequence joins TRBV2 and TRBJ2-1; possibly TRBD1 for D (5 bases). The length of the CDR3 is 17 residues. The ends were cut back, 6 bases at V and 0 bases at J, with 18 bases in the middle. Germline lookup yields CDR1 SNHLY and CDR2 FYNNEI. The CDR3 DNA is TGTGCCAGCAGGGACAAACAAAAAGAGAGCTCCTACAATGAGCAGTTCTTC. Translated: CASRDKQKESSYNEQFF.

The genes are TRBV5-1 and TRBJ1-2; D is perhaps TRBD1 (6 bases). Per germline, CDR1 SGHRS and CDR2 YFSETQ. Trimming took 4 bases from V and 2 from J, leaving 12 bases between them. CDR3 length: 14 residues. The CDR3 protein is CASSRTAGNYGYTF. CDR3 sequence (DNA): TGCGCCAGCAGCCGGACAGCCGGCAACTATGGCTACACCTTC.

The chain recombines TRBV6-6 with TRBJ1-2; the D gene is possibly TRBD1 (6 bases). Germline CDR1 reads MNHNY; CDR2 reads SVGAGI (reference sequence). This CDR3 has 10 amino acids. V was pared by 9 bases and J by 6 bases, with 8 bases between. As DNA, the CDR3 is TGTGCCAGTTACAGGGATGGCTACACCTTC. Encoded protein: CASYRDGYTF.

This clone has a handful of counts. The chain couples TRBV11-2 to TRBJ1-3; D may be TRBD1 (5 bases). Germline values: CDR1 SGHAT, CDR2 FQNNGV. The ends were cut back, 4 bases at V and 0 bases at J, with 16 bases in the middle. The CDR3 contains 17 residues. CDR3 nucleotide sequence: TGTGCCAGCAGCTCACACACCTCAGGGATCTCTGGAAACACCATATATTTT. Translated: CASSSHTSGISGNTIYF.

The chain is built from TRBV2 and TRBJ2-2; a weak D match, TRBD2 (6 bases). This CDR3 spans 14 amino acids. The germline V gene has CDR1 SNHLY and CDR2 FYNNEI. Between the trimmed V and J ends, which lost 2 bases and 6 bases, there was a span of 10 bases. The DNA for the CDR3 is TGTGCCAGCAGTGAAAAGTCTAGCGCCGGGGAGCTGTTTTTT. Residues: CASSEKSSAGELFF.

The genes are TRBV5-1 and TRBJ2-5; maybe TRBD1 (7 bases). The V gene lost 4 bases and the J gene lost 3 bases, with 10 bases spanning the gap. CDR3 length equals 13 residues. Germline-derived CDR1 and CDR2 are SGHRS and YFSETQ. The CDR3 DNA sequence: TGCGCCAGCAGCGCGGGACAGAAAGAGACCCAGTACTTC. Translating it yields CASSAGQKETQYF.

V is TRBV28 and J is TRBJ2-7; 9 nucleotides line up with TRBD1. With V trimmed by 7 bases and J by 0 bases, 16 bases remained unmatched. Germline V gives CDR1 MDHEN, CDR2 SYDVKM. The CDR3 is 18 amino acids. The CDR3 reads CASISKTTGGSYSYEQYF. CDR3 nucleotide sequence: TGTGCCAGCATTTCTAAAACGACAGGGGGATCCTACTCCTACGAGCAGTACTTC.

This chain uses TRBV12-5 with TRBJ2-3; D is unclear. From germline, CDR1 is LGHNT and CDR2 FRNRAP. The CDR3 length is 22 residues. Trimming removed 1 base from V and 4 bases from J, with 33 bases in between. CDR3 bases: TGTGCTAGTGGTTTGGCCGCCCATCTCAAACAACCGACTCCTACCTCGCCAGATACGCAGTATTTT. Protein product: CASGLAAHLKQPTPTSPDTQYF.

This sequence joins TRBV5-1 and TRBJ2-5; 11 positions agree with TRBD1. Germline lookup yields CDR1 SGHRS and CDR2 YFSETQ. V lost 1 base, J lost 5 bases, and 7 bases stayed unmatched. This CDR3 has 16 amino acids. DNA for the CDR3: TGCGCCAGCAGCTTGCCGGACAGGGGGCATAGGGAGACCCAGTACTTC. Translation gives CASSLPDRGHRETQYF.

The chain joins TRBV7-6 to TRBJ2-7; 7 bases map to TRBD2. The CDR3 contains 13 residues. The germline CDR1 and CDR2 sequences are SGHVS and FNYEAQ. The V and J ends lost 5 bases and 8 bases, in that order; junction bases with no gene match: 9. CDR3 sequence: CASSPRGEIKQYF. The CDR3 DNA reads as TGTGCCAGCAGCCCTCGGGGGGAGATAAAGCAGTACTTC. Supplemented by reference TRBV7-6 and TRBJ2-7, the full variable domain reads GAGVSQSPRYKVTKRGQDVALRCDPISGHVSLYWYRQALGQGPEFLTYFNYEAQQDKSGLPNDRFSAERPEGSISTLTIQRTEQRDSAMYRCASSPRGEIKQYFGPGTRLTVT.

The CDR3 reads CSVGCSGEYTGELFF. DNA for the CDR3: TGCAGCGTTGGATGTAGCGGGGAGTACACCGGGGAGCTGTTTTTT. This chain connects TRBV29-1 to TRBJ2-2; 8 nucleotides line up with TRBD2. The CDR3 extends over 15 amino acids. Germline V gene data show CDR1 as SQVTM and CDR2 as ANQGSEA. V dropped 4 bases and J dropped 3; count of bases not matched to a gene: 7.

This clone was detected a few times. CDR3 sequence (DNA): TGTGCCAGCAGCTTGGTGAGAGACAATTCCGTTAGTTCACCCCTCCACTTT. It specifies CASSLVRDNSVSSPLHF. V is TRBV5-5 and J is TRBJ1-6, with unresolved D. V lost 0 bases, J lost 9 bases, and 19 bases lay in between. The CDR3 length is 17 residues. Germline assignment: CDR1 SGHKS and CDR2 YYEKEE (reference sequence).

The V and J genes are TRBV4-1 and TRBJ2-7, with 7 bases identical to TRBD1. Germline-derived CDR1 and CDR2 are MGHRA and YSYEKL. This CDR3 spans 18 amino acids. V shed 2 bases and J 7 bases; nucleotides not matched to a gene: 20. The CDR3 coding sequence is TGCGCCAGCAGCCAATCGTCCCAGGGGGTGTCCCCGTCGGGGGAGCAGTACTTC. Encoded protein: CASSQSSQGVSPSGEQYF.

J is TRBJ2-7 and V is TRBV4-1, with D tentatively TRBD1 (5 bases). The V end was cut by 2 bases, the J end by 5 bases, with 13 bases between. The CDR3 has 14 residues. Looked up from germline, CDR1 is MGHRA and CDR2 is YSYEKL. As DNA, the CDR3 is TGCGCCAGCAGCCAAACCCCAGGGTCCCACGAGCAGTACTTC. Translating gives CASSQTPGSHEQYF.

This clone was seen only once. The CDR3, as DNA: TGCAGCGTTGCACAGGGGGAAGGTAGCAATCAGCCCCAGCATTTT. Translation: CSVAQGEGSNQPQHF. This chain joins TRBV29-1 and TRBJ1-5; 8 bases map to TRBD1. CDR1 SQVTM and CDR2 ANQGSEA come from the germline V gene. V lost 4 bases, J lost 0 bases, and 5 bases stayed unmatched. The CDR3 runs to 15 residues.

The V gene is TRBV28, the J gene TRBJ1-4; D gene unclear. CDR1 MDHEN and CDR2 SYDVKM come from the germline V gene. CDR3 size: 14 residues. The ends were cut back, 4 bases at V and 8 bases at J, with 14 bases in the middle. The CDR3, as DNA: TGTGCCAGCAGTTCATCCGGGGTAAACGAAAAACTGTTTTTT. Translation: CASSSSGVNEKLFF.

The genes are TRBV4-1 and TRBJ1-1; perhaps TRBD1 as D (6 bases). The CDR3 runs 12 residues. Germline V CDR1 and CDR2: MGHRA, YSYEKL. V was shortened by 5 bases and J by 8 bases, with 12 bases between the two germline ends. CDR3 region: CASSTWTAEAFF. The CDR3 nucleotides read TGCGCCAGCAGCACATGGACAGCCGAAGCTTTCTTT.

The chain recombines TRBV27 with TRBJ1-1, with a possible D match to TRBD1 (5 bases). CDR3 size: 15 residues. V was shortened by 5 bases and J by 0 bases, with 13 bases between the two germline ends. Germline loops: CDR1 MNHEY, CDR2 SMNVEV (reference sequence). The CDR3 DNA is TGTGCCAGCAGTCCCTATAGGGGAATGAACACTGAAGCTTTCTTT. It translates to CASSPYRGMNTEAFF.